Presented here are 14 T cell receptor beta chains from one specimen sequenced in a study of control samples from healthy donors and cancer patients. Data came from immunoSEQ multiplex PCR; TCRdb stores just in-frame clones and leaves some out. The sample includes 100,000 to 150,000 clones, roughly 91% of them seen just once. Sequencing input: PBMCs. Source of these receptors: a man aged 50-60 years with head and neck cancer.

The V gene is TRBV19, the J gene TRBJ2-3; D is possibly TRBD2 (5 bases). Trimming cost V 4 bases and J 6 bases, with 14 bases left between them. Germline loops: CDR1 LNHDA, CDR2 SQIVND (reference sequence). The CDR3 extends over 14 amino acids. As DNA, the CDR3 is TGTGCCAGTAGTAGCGGGCAAAAAGGGGATACGCAGTATTTT. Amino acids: CASSSGQKGDTQYF.

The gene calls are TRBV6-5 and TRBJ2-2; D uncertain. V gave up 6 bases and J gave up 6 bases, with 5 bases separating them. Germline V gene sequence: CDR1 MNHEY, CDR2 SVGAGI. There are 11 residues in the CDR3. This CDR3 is CASSRSGELFF. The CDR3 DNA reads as TGTGCCAGCAGCCGCTCCGGGGAGCTGTTTTTT.

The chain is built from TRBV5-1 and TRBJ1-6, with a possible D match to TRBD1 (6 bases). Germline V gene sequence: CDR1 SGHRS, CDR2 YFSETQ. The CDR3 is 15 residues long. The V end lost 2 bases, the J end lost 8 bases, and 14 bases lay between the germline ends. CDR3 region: CASSFRTETYSPLHF. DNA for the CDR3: TGCGCCAGCAGCTTCCGGACAGAGACTTATTCACCCCTCCACTTT.

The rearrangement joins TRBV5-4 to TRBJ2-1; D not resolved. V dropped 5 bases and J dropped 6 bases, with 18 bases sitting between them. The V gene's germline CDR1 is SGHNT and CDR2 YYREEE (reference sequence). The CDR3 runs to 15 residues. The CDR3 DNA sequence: TGTGCCAGCAGTTACTCCGCTGGCGGACGCAATGAGCAGTTCTTC. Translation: CASSYSAGGRNEQFF.

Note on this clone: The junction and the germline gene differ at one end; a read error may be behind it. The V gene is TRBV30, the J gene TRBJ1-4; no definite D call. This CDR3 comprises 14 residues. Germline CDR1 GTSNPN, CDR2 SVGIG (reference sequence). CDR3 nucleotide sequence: TGTGCTTGGACCCGGACGGCTCTTCATGAAAAACTGTTTTTT. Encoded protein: CAWTRTALHEKLFF.

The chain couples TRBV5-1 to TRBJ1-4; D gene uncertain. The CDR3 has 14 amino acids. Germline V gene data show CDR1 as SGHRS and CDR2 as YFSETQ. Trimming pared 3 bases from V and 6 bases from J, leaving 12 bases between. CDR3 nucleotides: TGCGCCAGCAGCTCCGGGAGGGCGGATGAAAAACTGTTTTTT. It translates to CASSSGRADEKLFF.

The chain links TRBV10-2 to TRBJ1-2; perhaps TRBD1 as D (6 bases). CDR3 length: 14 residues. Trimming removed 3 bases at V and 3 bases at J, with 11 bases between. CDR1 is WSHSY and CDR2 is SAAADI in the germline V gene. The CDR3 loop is CASSDSTGDYGYTF. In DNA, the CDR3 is TGCGCCAGCAGTGACTCGACAGGAGACTATGGCTACACCTTC.

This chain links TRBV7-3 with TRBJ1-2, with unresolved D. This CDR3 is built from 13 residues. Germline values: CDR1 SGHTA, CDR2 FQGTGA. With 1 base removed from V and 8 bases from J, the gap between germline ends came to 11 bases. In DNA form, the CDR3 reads TGTGCCAGCAGCTTAATGGCCTTCCAGGGCTACACCTTC. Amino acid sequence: CASSLMAFQGYTF.

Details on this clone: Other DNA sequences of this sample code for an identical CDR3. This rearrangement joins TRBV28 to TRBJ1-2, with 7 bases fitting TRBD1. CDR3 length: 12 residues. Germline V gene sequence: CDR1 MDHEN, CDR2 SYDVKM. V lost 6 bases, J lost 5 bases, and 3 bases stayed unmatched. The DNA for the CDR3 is TGTGCCAGCAGCTTGACAGGGTATGGCTACACCTTC. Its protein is CASSLTGYGYTF.

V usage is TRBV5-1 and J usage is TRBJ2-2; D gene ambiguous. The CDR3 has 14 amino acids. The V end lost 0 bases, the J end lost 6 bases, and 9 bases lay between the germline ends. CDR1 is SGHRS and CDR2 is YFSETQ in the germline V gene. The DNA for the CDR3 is TGCGCCAGCAGCTTGGCCTTAGGGCCCGGGGAGCTGTTTTTT. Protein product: CASSLALGPGELFF. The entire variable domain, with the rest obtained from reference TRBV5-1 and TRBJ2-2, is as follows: KAGVTQTPRYLIKTRGQQVTLSCSPISGHRSVSWYQQTPGQGLQFLFEYFSETQRNKGNFPGRFSGRQFSNSRSEMNVSTLELGDSALYLCASSLALGPGELFFGEGSRLTVL.

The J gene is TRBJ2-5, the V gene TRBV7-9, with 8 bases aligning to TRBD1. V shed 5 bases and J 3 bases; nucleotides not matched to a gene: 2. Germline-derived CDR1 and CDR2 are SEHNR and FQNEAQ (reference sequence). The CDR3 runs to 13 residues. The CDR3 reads CASSPTGEETQYF. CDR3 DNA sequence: TGTGCCAGCAGCCCGACAGGGGAAGAGACCCAGTACTTC.

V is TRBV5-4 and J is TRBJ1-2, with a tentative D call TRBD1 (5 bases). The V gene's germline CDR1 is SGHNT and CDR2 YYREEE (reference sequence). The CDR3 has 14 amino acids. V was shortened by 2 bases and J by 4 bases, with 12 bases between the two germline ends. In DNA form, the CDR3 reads TGTGCCAGCAGCTTCACCGGGACGATCTATGGCTACACCTTC. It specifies CASSFTGTIYGYTF.

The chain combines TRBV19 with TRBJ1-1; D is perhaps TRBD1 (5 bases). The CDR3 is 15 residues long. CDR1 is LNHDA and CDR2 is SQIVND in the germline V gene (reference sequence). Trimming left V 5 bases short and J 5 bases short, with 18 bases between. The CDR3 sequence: CASSDRDGGWTEAFF. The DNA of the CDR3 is TGTGCCAGTAGTGACCGGGACGGGGGGTGGACTGAAGCTTTCTTT.

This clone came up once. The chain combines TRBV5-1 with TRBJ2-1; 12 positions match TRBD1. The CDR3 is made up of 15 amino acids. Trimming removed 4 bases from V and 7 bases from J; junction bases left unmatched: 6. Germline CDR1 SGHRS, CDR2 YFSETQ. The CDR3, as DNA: TGCGCCAGCAGCGAGGGACAGGGGGCATGGAATGAGCAGTTCTTC. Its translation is CASSEGQGAWNEQFF.